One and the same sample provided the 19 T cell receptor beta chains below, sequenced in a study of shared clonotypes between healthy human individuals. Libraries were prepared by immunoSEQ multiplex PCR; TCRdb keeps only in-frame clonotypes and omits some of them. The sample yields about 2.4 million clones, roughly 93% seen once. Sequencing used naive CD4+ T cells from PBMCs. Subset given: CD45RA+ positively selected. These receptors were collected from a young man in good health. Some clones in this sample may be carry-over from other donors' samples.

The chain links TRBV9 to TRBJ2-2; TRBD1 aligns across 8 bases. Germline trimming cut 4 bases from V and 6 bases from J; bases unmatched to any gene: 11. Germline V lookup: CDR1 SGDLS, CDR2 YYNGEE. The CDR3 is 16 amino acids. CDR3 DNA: TGTGCCAGCAGCCCCCAAGGACAGGGTAGTCCCGGGGAGCTGTTTTTT. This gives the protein CASSPQGQGSPGELFF.

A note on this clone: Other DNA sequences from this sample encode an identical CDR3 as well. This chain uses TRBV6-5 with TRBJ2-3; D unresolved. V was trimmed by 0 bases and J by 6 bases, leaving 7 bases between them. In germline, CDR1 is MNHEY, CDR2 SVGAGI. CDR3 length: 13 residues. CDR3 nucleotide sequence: TGTGCCAGCAGTTACTCTAGGTTGGATACGCAGTATTTT. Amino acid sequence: CASSYSRLDTQYF.

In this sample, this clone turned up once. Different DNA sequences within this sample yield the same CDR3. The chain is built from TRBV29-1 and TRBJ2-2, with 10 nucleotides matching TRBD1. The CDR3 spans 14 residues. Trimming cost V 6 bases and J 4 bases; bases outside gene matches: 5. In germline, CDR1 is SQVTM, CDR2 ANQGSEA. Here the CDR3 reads CSVRQGAGTGELFF. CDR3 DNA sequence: TGCAGCGTGCGACAGGGGGCGGGCACCGGGGAGCTGTTTTTT.

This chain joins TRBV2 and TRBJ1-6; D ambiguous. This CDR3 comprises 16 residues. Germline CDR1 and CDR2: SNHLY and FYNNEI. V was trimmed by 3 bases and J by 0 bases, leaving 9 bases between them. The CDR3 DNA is TGTGCCAGCAGTGATCCGGGGAGCTCCTATAATTCACCCCTCCACTTT. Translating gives CASSDPGSSYNSPLHF.

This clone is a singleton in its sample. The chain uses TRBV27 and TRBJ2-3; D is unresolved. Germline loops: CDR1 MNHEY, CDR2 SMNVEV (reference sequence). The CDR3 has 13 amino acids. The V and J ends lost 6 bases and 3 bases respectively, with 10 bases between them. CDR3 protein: CASSPRRTDTQYF. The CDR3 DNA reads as TGTGCCAGCAGCCCAAGAAGGACAGATACGCAGTATTTT.

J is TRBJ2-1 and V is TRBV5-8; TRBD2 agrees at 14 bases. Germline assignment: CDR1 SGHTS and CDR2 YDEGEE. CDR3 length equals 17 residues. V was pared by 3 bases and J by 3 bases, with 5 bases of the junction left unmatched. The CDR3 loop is CASSSTGTSGSYNEQFF. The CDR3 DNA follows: TGTGCCAGCAGCTCCACAGGGACTAGCGGGAGCTACAATGAGCAGTTCTTC. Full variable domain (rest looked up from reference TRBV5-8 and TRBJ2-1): EAGVTQSPTHLIKTRGQQATLRCSPISGHTSVYWYQQALGLGLQFLLWYDEGEERNRGNFPPRFSGRQFPNYSSELNVNALELEDSALYLCASSSTGTSGSYNEQFFGPGTRLTVL.

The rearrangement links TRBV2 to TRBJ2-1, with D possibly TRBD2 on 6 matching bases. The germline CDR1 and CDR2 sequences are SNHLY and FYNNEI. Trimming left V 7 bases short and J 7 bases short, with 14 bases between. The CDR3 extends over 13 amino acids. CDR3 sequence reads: CASTAEAGNEQFF. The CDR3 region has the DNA TGTGCCAGCACCGCGGAGGCGGGGAATGAGCAGTTCTTC. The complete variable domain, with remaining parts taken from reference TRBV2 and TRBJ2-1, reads EPEVTQTPSHQVTQMGQEVILRCVPISNHLYFYWYRQILGQKVEFLVSFYNNEISEKSEIFDDQFSVERPDGSNFTLKIRSTKLEDSAMYFCASTAEAGNEQFFGPGTRLTVL.

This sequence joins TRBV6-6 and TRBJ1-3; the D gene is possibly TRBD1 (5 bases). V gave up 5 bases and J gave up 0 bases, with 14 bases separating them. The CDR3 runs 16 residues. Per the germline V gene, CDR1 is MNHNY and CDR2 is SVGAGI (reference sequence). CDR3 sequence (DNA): TGTGCCAGCAGTAACCACCGGGACGGCTCTGGAAACACCATATATTTT. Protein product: CASSNHRDGSGNTIYF.

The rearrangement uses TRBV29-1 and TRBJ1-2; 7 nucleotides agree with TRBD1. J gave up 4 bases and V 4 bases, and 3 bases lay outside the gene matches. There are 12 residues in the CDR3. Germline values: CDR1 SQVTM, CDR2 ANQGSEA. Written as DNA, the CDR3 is TGCAGCGTTGTACAGGGGACCTATGGCTACACCTTC. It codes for CSVVQGTYGYTF.

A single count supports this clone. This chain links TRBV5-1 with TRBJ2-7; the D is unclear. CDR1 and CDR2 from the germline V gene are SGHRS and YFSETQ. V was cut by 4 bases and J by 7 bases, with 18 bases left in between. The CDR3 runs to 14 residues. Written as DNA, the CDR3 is TGCGCCAGCAGCCCCGGGCCGCCAACCCTAGAGCAGTACTTC. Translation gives CASSPGPPTLEQYF.

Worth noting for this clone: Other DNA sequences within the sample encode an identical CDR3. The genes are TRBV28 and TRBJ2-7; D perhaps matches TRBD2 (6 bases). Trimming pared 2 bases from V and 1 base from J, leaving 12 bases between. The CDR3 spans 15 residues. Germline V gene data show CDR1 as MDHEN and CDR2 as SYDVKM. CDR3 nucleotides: TGTGCCAGCAGTTTAGGGGGGACCGTGTCCTACGAGCAGTACTTC. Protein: CASSLGGTVSYEQYF.

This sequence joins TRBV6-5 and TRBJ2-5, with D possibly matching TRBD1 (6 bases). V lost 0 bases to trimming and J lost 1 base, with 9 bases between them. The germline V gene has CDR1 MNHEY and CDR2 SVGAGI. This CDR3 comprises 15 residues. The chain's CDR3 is CASSYSRTVQETQYF. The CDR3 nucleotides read TGTGCCAGCAGTTACTCGAGGACAGTCCAAGAGACCCAGTACTTC.

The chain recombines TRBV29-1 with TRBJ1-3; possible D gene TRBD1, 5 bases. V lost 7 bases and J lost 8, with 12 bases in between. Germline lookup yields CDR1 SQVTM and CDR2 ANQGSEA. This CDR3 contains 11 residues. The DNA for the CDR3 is TGCAGCGCGACAGTATGGGACACCATATATTTT. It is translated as CSATVWDTIYF.

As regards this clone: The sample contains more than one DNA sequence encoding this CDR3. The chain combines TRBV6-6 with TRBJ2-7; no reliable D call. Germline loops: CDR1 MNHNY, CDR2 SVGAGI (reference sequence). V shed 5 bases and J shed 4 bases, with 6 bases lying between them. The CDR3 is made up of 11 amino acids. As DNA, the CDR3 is TGTGCCAGCAGTCCTAGGTACGAGCAGTACTTC. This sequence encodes CASSPRYEQYF.

The DNA for the CDR3 is TGTGCCAGCAGTCCCCCTGGGGCTCAATCTTACACTGAAGCTTTCTTT. Amino acid sequence: CASSPPGAQSYTEAFF. J is TRBJ1-1 and V is TRBV28; tentative D call: TRBD1 (5 bases). V lost 5 bases to trimming and J lost 3 bases, with 19 bases between them. Germline-derived CDR1 and CDR2 are MDHEN and SYDVKM. The CDR3 has 16 residues.

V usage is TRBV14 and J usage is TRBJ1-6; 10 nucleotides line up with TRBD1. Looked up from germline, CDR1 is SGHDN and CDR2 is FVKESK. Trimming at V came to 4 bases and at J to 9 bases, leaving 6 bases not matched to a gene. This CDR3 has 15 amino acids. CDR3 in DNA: TGTGCCAGCAGCCGAGGGACAGGGGTCTCTTCACCCCTCCACTTT. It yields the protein CASSRGTGVSSPLHF.

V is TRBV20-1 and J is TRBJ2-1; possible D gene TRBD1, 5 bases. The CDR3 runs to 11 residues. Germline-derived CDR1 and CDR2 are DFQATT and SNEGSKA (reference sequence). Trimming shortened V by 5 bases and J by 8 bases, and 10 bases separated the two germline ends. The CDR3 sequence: CSASPRDEQFF. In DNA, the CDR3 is TGCAGTGCTTCACCCAGGGATGAGCAGTTCTTC.

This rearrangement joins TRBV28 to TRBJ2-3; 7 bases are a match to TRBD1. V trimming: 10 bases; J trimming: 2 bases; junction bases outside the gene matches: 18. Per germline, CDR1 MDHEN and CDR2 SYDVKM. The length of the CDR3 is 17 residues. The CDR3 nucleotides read TGTGCCACCACCCACAGGGGCCGTCAGAGGGCCACAGATACGCAGTATTTT. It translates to CATTHRGRQRATDTQYF.

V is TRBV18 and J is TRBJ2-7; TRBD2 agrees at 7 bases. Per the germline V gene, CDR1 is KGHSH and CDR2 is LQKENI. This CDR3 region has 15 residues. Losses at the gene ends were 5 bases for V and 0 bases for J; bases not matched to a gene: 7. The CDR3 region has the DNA TGTGCCAGCTCAATAAGCGGGGCTAGCTCCTACGAGCAGTACTTC. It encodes CASSISGASSYEQYF.